The 26 T cell receptor beta chains below come from one sample, sequenced in a study of T cells in localized non-small cell lung cancer. Measured with immunoSEQ multiplex PCR; TCRdb has only the in-frame clones, and not every one. The table records around 35,000 clones, around three quarters of them present only once. Source: peripheral blood, taken before any cancer treatment. Receptors were obtained from a male donor at least 60 years old with stage III squamous cell lung carcinoma.

Worth noting for this clone: One end of the junction varies from germline; a read error may be responsible. This chain connects TRBV5-3 to TRBJ2-3, with D possibly matching TRBD2 (6 bases). TRBV5-3 is marked as an open reading frame, function uncertain. The CDR3 is 15 amino acids. The CDR3 DNA sequence: TGTGCCAGCAGCTTGCGGGACGGATCATGGGATACGCAGTATTTT. Translated: CASSLRDGSWDTQYF.

The rearrangement joins TRBV28 to TRBJ1-1; weak D call: TRBD1 (6 bases). Germline assignment: CDR1 MDHEN and CDR2 SYDVKM. V lost 5 bases and J 4 bases, leaving 20 bases between the germline ends. There are 16 residues in the CDR3. For the CDR3, the DNA is TGTGCCAGCAGTCCCACGACAGGTTTAAGATTCACTGAAGCTTTCTTT. Translation gives CASSPTTGLRFTEAFF.

This chain links TRBV7-9 with TRBJ1-5, with no clear D. The V end was cut by 8 bases, the J end by 0 bases, with 17 bases between. CDR1 SEHNR and CDR2 FQNEAQ come from the germline V gene (reference sequence). The CDR3 covers 16 residues. Written as DNA, the CDR3 is TGTGCCAGCTCAGCTGAGGGTACTCTTAGCAATCAGCCCCAGCATTTT. Its translation: CASSAEGTLSNQPQHF. The variable domain in full, with the rest retrieved from reference TRBV7-9 and TRBJ1-5, is DTGVSQNPRHKITKRGQNVTFRCDPISEHNRLYWYRQTLGQGPEFLTYFQNEAQLEKSRLLSDRFSAERPKGSFSTLEIQRTEQGDSAMYLCASSAEGTLSNQPQHFGDGTRLSIL.

V and J are TRBV6-5 and TRBJ1-4; D might be TRBD1 (5 bases). The V end lost 6 bases, the J end lost 4 bases, and 15 bases lay between the germline ends. This CDR3 has 15 amino acids. Germline V gives CDR1 MNHEY, CDR2 SVGAGI. Here the CDR3 DNA reads TGTGCCAGCAGCCGAAAGACAGTTCTTAATGAAAAACTGTTTTTT. It is translated as CASSRKTVLNEKLFF.

V usage is TRBV5-8 and J usage is TRBJ2-3; TRBD1 agrees at 8 bases. J was trimmed by 5 bases and V by 1 base; bases with no gene match: 3. Germline CDR1 SGHTS, CDR2 YDEGEE. This CDR3 spans 14 amino acids. CDR3 protein: CASSLPQGGDTQYF. CDR3 DNA sequence: TGTGCCAGCAGCTTGCCACAGGGGGGAGATACGCAGTATTTT.

In this sample, this clone turned up once. V gene TRBV7-9 combines with J gene TRBJ2-7; maybe TRBD1 (6 bases). V was pared by 4 bases and J by 0 bases, with 7 bases between. This CDR3 comprises 13 residues. Germline CDR1 is SEHNR and CDR2 is FQNEAQ (reference sequence). This CDR3 is CASSSTGSYEQYF. CDR3 bases: TGTGCCAGCAGCTCGACAGGCTCCTACGAGCAGTACTTC.

Of note for this clone: Mismatch with germline at one junction end may stem from a read error. This sequence joins TRBV6-6 and TRBJ2-4; D remains ambiguous. The length of the CDR3 is 15 residues. Germline loops: CDR1 MNHNY, CDR2 SVGAGI (reference sequence). The CDR3 sequence: CASSDSAPGKNIQYF. The CDR3 DNA sequence: TGTGCCAGCAGTGACTCAGCCCCTGGCAAAAACATTCAGTACTTC.

The chain carries TRBV19 and TRBJ1-4; the D gene is possibly TRBD1 (6 bases). The germline V gene encodes CDR1 LNHDA and CDR2 SQIVND (reference sequence). Trimming removed 2 bases at V and 0 bases at J, with 19 bases between. This CDR3 region has 19 residues. As DNA, the CDR3 is TGTGCCAGTAGTATAAACGGCGACAGGAGTGTTGCAACTAATGAAAAACTGTTTTTT. This gives the protein CASSINGDRSVATNEKLFF.

This clone was found once. CDR3: CAWSQGYTGELFF. CDR3 sequence (DNA): TGTGCCTGGTCACAGGGTTACACCGGGGAGCTGTTTTTT. The chain combines TRBV30 with TRBJ2-2; possible D gene TRBD1, 6 bases. V shed 5 bases and J shed 3 bases, with 10 bases lying between them. The CDR3 is 13 residues long. Germline V gene data show CDR1 as GTSNPN and CDR2 as SVGIG (reference sequence).

The gene calls are TRBV5-1 and TRBJ2-5; D gene uncertain. CDR3 length equals 14 residues. Trimming removed 0 bases at V and 1 base at J, with 7 bases between. The germline V gene encodes CDR1 SGHRS and CDR2 YFSETQ. Here the CDR3 DNA reads TGCGCCAGCAGCTTGGGCTACCCCCAAGAGACCCAGTACTTC. Its translation is CASSLGYPQETQYF.

The V call is TRBV28, the J call TRBJ2-1; TRBD2 agrees at 7 bases. CDR3 length equals 13 residues. The V gene end was trimmed by 10 bases and the J gene end by 10 bases; junction bases not matched to a gene: 13. Germline V gene lookup returns CDR1 MDHEN and CDR2 SYDVKM. CDR3 nucleotides: TGTGCCACCCTGGCCTATCGGGAGGCAGAGCAGTTCTTC. It encodes CATLAYREAEQFF. Full variable domain (outside the CDR3, taken from reference TRBV28 and TRBJ2-1): DVKVTQSSRYLVKRTGEKVFLECVQDMDHENMFWYRQDPGLGLRLIYFSYDVKMKEKGDIPEGYSVSREKKERFSLILESASTNQTSMYLCATLAYREAEQFFGPGTRLTVL.

The chain combines TRBV4-3 with TRBJ1-2, with D unresolved. The germline V gene has CDR1 LGHNA and CDR2 YSLEER. The ends were cut back, 0 bases at V and 3 bases at J, with 14 bases in the middle. This CDR3 contains 16 residues. The CDR3 DNA reads TGCGCCAGCAGCCAAGATTTCGTCGGACTGTACTATGGCTACACCTTC. Translation gives CASSQDFVGLYYGYTF.

Here the CDR3 DNA reads TGTGCCAGCAGTGTTTGGCAGTCATTAAAGGGGGGATATCAGCCCCAGCATTTT. This codes for CASSVWQSLKGGYQPQHF. J is TRBJ1-5 and V is TRBV2, with D tentatively TRBD1 (6 bases). Germline CDR1 and CDR2: SNHLY and FYNNEI. V lost 4 bases and J 5 bases, leaving 24 bases between the germline ends. The CDR3 contains 18 residues.

The rearrangement joins TRBV27 to TRBJ2-3; perhaps TRBD2 as D (5 bases). Germline V gene data show CDR1 as MNHEY and CDR2 as SMNVEV (reference sequence). This CDR3 has 13 residues. Trimming cost V 3 bases and J 2 bases, with 6 bases left between them. CDR3 bases: TGTGCCAGCAGTTTCGGGAACACAGATACGCAGTATTTT. Its translation: CASSFGNTDTQYF.

J is TRBJ1-5 and V is TRBV28; D call uncertain. This CDR3 is built from 13 residues. V shed 3 bases and J shed 9 bases, with 12 bases lying between them. Germline values: CDR1 MDHEN, CDR2 SYDVKM. The DNA of the CDR3 is TGTGCCAGCAGTTTGGAGGTGGTTCTGCCCCAGCATTTT. Protein: CASSLEVVLPQHF.

This clone has a handful of counts. The junction departs from germline at one end; a sequencing error may be responsible. This chain connects TRBV7-2 to TRBJ2-7; TRBD2 aligns across 13 bases. The length of the CDR3 is 14 residues. Germline V CDR1 and CDR2: SGHTA, FQGNSA. In DNA, the CDR3 is TGTGCCAGCAGTCAGACTAGCGGGGGGTACGCGCAGTACTTC. It translates to CASSQTSGGYAQYF.

This clone was seen a few times. The rearrangement links TRBV10-3 to TRBJ1-5; TRBD1 matches at 8 bases. The ends lost 6 bases at V and 4 bases at J; junction bases unmatched: 2. CDR1 is ENHRY, CDR2 SYGVKD, per germline. The CDR3 length is 13 residues. The DNA for the CDR3 is TGTGCCATCAGGGGACAGGATAATCAGCCCCAGCATTTT. This encodes CAIRGQDNQPQHF.

The chain carries TRBV7-6 and TRBJ2-2; D is possibly TRBD1 (5 bases). V dropped 5 bases and J dropped 12 bases, with 16 bases sitting between them. This CDR3 comprises 13 residues. In germline, CDR1 is SGHVS, CDR2 FNYEAQ. CDR3 protein: CASSRSGSRQLFF. As DNA, the CDR3 is TGTGCCAGCAGCCGGTCAGGGTCCCGGCAGCTGTTTTTT.

This clone was seen a single time. The genes are TRBV5-4 and TRBJ1-3; D is unclear. Germline CDR1 and CDR2: SGHNT and YYREEE (reference sequence). Trimming removed 0 bases from V and 4 bases from J, with 8 bases in between. This CDR3 has 14 residues. CDR3 amino acids: CASSLGGPGNTIYF. CDR3 DNA: TGTGCCAGCAGCTTGGGGGGTCCGGGAAACACCATATATTTT.

This chain uses TRBV7-8 with TRBJ2-5; 16 bases map to TRBD2. V shed 4 bases, J shed 5 bases, and the junction held 7 bases outside the gene matches. This CDR3 is 17 amino acids long. Per germline, CDR1 SGHVS and CDR2 FQNEAQ. This CDR3 is CASSSPGTSGGAETQYF. The DNA of the CDR3 is TGTGCCAGCAGCTCCCCCGGGACTAGCGGGGGGGCCGAGACCCAGTACTTC.

CDR3 residues: CASSVREDSGNTIYF. CDR3 DNA: TGTGCCAGCAGCGTAAGGGAAGACTCTGGAAACACCATATATTTT. V and J are TRBV9 and TRBJ1-3; no firm D call. Germline V lookup: CDR1 SGDLS, CDR2 YYNGEE. Between the trimmed V and J ends, which lost 1 base and 0 bases, there was a span of 8 bases. This CDR3 contains 15 residues.

This clone has a handful of counts. V is TRBV4-3 and J is TRBJ2-1; D unresolved. Looked up from germline, CDR1 is LGHNA and CDR2 is YSLEER. The CDR3 contains 15 residues. V was trimmed by 1 base and J by 6 bases, leaving 13 bases between them. The DNA of the CDR3 is TGCGCCAGCAGCCAAGTTGCCGAAGAAGGCAATGAGCAGTTCTTC. Amino acid sequence: CASSQVAEEGNEQFF.

The rearrangement joins TRBV19 to TRBJ2-7; D is unresolved. V was clipped by 6 bases and J by 3 bases, with 12 bases between them. The CDR3 runs to 13 residues. Germline values: CDR1 LNHDA, CDR2 SQIVND (reference sequence). The CDR3 coding sequence is TGTGCCAGTAGCTACCCCGGCAGCTACGAGCAGTACTTC. Protein sequence: CASSYPGSYEQYF.

The genes are TRBV30 and TRBJ2-3; TRBD2 matches at 12 bases. The junction had 11 bases not matched to a gene; V was cut back by 8 bases and J by 5 bases. The germline V gene has CDR1 GTSNPN and CDR2 SVGIG (reference sequence). The CDR3 runs to 15 residues. CDR3 bases: TGTGCCACATCCCGATCTAGCGGGAGGGGAGATACGCAGTATTTT. Translated, it gives CATSRSSGRGDTQYF.

The chain carries TRBV6-1 and TRBJ1-6, with a tentative D call TRBD1 (5 bases). V lost 5 bases, J lost 14 bases, and 13 bases lay in between. The CDR3 sequence is 12 residues long. CDR1 is MNHNS and CDR2 is SASEGT in the germline V gene. CDR3 DNA sequence: TGTGCCAGCAGTACCCGGACAAGAACCCTCCACTTT. This translates into CASSTRTRTLHF.

This chain joins TRBV4-2 and TRBJ2-1, with 9 positions matching TRBD2. V lost 1 base to trimming and J lost 8 bases; unmatched junction nucleotides: 6. This CDR3 has 15 amino acids. The germline gives CDR1 LGHNA, CDR2 YNFKEQ. CDR3 DNA sequence: TGTGCCAGCAGCCAAGCGGGACTAGCTGTCGATGAGCAGTTCTTC. This encodes CASSQAGLAVDEQFF.